What follows are 15 T cell receptor beta chains derived from one specimen sequenced in a study of spatial heterogeneity in lung cancer. Noted time point: sample taken at primary tumor resection. TCRdb fed the 5' RACE reads into MiXCR, producing one record per CDR3 protein. The sample has some 78,000 distinct CDR3 sequences, 7% to 9% seen once. This sample comprised PBMCs, obtained at surgery. Source of these receptors: a male donor with early-stage non-small cell lung cancer.

This clonotype was seen more than once but under ten times. The chain joins TRBV6-2 or TRBV6-3 to TRBJ1-1, with D perhaps matching TRBD1 (6 bases). Germline V gene data show CDR1 as MNHEY and CDR2 as SVGEGT. V dropped 4 bases and J dropped 1 base, with 10 bases sitting between them. The CDR3 has 14 amino acids. CDR3 amino acids: CASSFLQGNTEAFF. The CDR3, as DNA: TGTGCCAGCAGTTTCCTACAGGGGAACACTGAAGCTTTCTTT.

This sequence joins TRBV29-1 and TRBJ2-7; D perhaps matches TRBD2 (6 bases). Germline V gene lookup returns CDR1 SQVTM and CDR2 ANQGSEA. The CDR3 consists of 12 residues. V was trimmed by 1 base and J by 6 bases, leaving 10 bases between them. CDR3 loop: CSVEGLGFEQYF. CDR3 DNA sequence: TGCAGCGTTGAAGGACTAGGTTTCGAGCAGTACTTC.

CDR3 nucleotide sequence: TGTGCCAGTAGTTCCCTGGGACAGCCAACCTACGAGCAGTACTTC. This encodes CASSSLGQPTYEQYF. The chain recombines TRBV19 with TRBJ2-7, with 7 bases lining up with TRBD1. The ends lost 5 bases at V and 2 bases at J; junction bases unmatched: 9. Per the germline V gene, CDR1 is LNHDA and CDR2 is SQIVND (reference sequence). The CDR3 runs to 15 residues.

This chain connects TRBV5-1 to TRBJ1-1; 7 nucleotides align to TRBD1. Trimming took 2 bases from V and 3 from J; bases not matched to a gene: 4. This CDR3 is built from 14 residues. CDR1 SGHRS and CDR2 YFSETQ come from the germline V gene. In nucleotides, the CDR3 is TGCGCCAGCAGCTTTACAGGGGCGGACACTGAAGCTTTCTTT. The encoded protein is CASSFTGADTEAFF.

The CDR3 is CASSLDWSGTEAFF. For the CDR3, the DNA is TGCGCCAGCAGCTTGGATTGGAGCGGCACTGAAGCTTTCTTT. The genes are TRBV5-1 and TRBJ1-1, with D uncertain. This CDR3 is 14 amino acids long. Trimming left V 0 bases short and J 4 bases short, with 10 bases between. Germline assignment: CDR1 SGHRS and CDR2 YFSETQ.

The V call is TRBV19, the J call TRBJ1-5; D is ambiguous. Trimming stripped 0 bases from V and 7 bases from J, with 10 bases between. This CDR3 contains 14 residues. In germline, CDR1 is LNHDA, CDR2 SQIVND (reference sequence). The CDR3 DNA reads TGTGCCAGTAGTATAGAGTGGGGAGGGCAGCCCCAGCATTTT. Translating gives CASSIEWGGQPQHF. Together with reference TRBV19 and TRBJ1-5, the CDR3 gives the full variable domain: DGGITQSPKYLFRKEGQNVTLSCEQNLNHDAMYWYRQDPGQGLRLIYYSQIVNDFQKGDIAEGYSVSREKKESFPLTVTSAQKNPTAFYLCASSIEWGGQPQHFGDGTRLSIL.

This clonotype was detected ten times or more. The chain employs TRBV20-1 and TRBJ2-5; 10 bases map to TRBD2. Germline lookup yields CDR1 DFQATT and CDR2 SNEGSKA (reference sequence). The J segment lost 4 bases and the V segment lost 6 bases, leaving 8 bases of the junction unmatched. CDR3 length equals 14 residues. CDR3 bases: TGCAGTGCAAACCCAGCGGGAGGGGGAGAGACCCAGTACTTC. Translation: CSANPAGGGETQYF.

This chain uses TRBV13 with TRBJ1-2; D unclear. Per germline, CDR1 PRHDT and CDR2 FYEKMQ (reference sequence). The CDR3 runs to 15 residues. V gave up 2 bases and J gave up 0 bases, with 10 bases separating them. The DNA of the CDR3 is TGTGCCAGCAGCTTAACTAGGGAGTCTAACTATGGCTACACCTTC. Translating gives CASSLTRESNYGYTF.

In its sample, this clonotype was seen a few times. The chain couples TRBV12-3 or TRBV12-4 to TRBJ1-5; no reliable D call. This CDR3 is 14 amino acids long. The germline V and J ends were trimmed by 1 base and 4 bases, with 8 bases remaining between them. Here the CDR3 DNA reads TGTGCCAGCAGTTTAGTGGCAGGAAATCAGCCCCAGCATTTT. Its protein product is CASSLVAGNQPQHF.

This clonotype appeared many times. The chain recombines TRBV20-1 with TRBJ2-7, with TRBD1 identical over 11 bases. The CDR3 consists of 14 residues. The ends lost 5 bases at V and 5 bases at J; junction bases unmatched: 8. CDR1 is DFQATT and CDR2 is SNEGSKA in the germline V gene (reference sequence). The CDR3 protein is CSALTGTGGDEQYF. CDR3 in DNA: TGCAGTGCTCTTACCGGGACAGGGGGGGACGAGCAGTACTTC.

The sample holds many counts of this clonotype. The J gene is TRBJ2-6, the V gene TRBV7-9; D unclear. The CDR3 loop spans 15 amino acids. Germline assignment: CDR1 SEHNR and CDR2 FQNEAQ (reference sequence). Trimming shortened V by 5 bases and J by 1 base, and 9 bases separated the two germline ends. In DNA, the CDR3 is TGTGCCAGCAGCCTGCCGTCATCTGGGGCCAACGTCCTGACTTTC. It translates to CASSLPSSGANVLTF. The full variable domain, with the rest looked up from reference TRBV7-9 and TRBJ2-6, is DTGVSQNPRHKITKRGQNVTFRCDPISEHNRLYWYRQTLGQGPEFLTYFQNEAQLEKSRLLSDRFSAERPKGSFSTLEIQRTEQGDSAMYLCASSLPSSGANVLTFGAGSRLTVL.

The chain carries TRBV20-1 and TRBJ1-5; perhaps TRBD1 as D (5 bases). Germline V gives CDR1 DFQATT, CDR2 SNEGSKA (reference sequence). This CDR3 has 15 amino acids. V gave up 0 bases and J gave up 3 bases, with 12 bases separating them. The DNA for the CDR3 is TGCAGTGCTAGAGATCAACGGGGCGACAATCAGCCCCAGCATTTT. Translation gives CSARDQRGDNQPQHF.

This clonotype was detected only a few times. The chain links TRBV9 to TRBJ2-7, with no clear D. Trimming removed 0 bases from V and 7 bases from J, with 14 bases in between. Per germline, CDR1 SGDLS and CDR2 YYNGEE. The CDR3 is made up of 14 amino acids. The CDR3 coding sequence is TGTGCCAGCAGCGTAGGCGAGAGTCTGAGGGAGCAGTACTTC. It yields the protein CASSVGESLREQYF.

The chain uses TRBV12-3 or TRBV12-4 and TRBJ1-2; no clear D gene. The CDR3 sequence is 15 residues long. Trimming removed 5 bases from V and 7 bases from J, with 20 bases in between. This CDR3 reads CASSGNRADYGGYTF. DNA for the CDR3: TGTGCCAGCAGTGGGAACCGGGCCGACTACGGTGGCTACACCTTC.

This clonotype turned up a few times. V is TRBV4-1 and J is TRBJ1-1; maybe TRBD1 (6 bases). This CDR3 contains 13 residues. With 6 bases removed from V and 8 bases from J, the gap between germline ends came to 16 bases. In germline, CDR1 is MGHRA, CDR2 YSYEKL. In nucleotides, the CDR3 is TGCGCCAGCAGAGAGGACAGAAGGTTAGAAGCTTTCTTT. Encoded protein: CASREDRRLEAFF.